Sequencing of this T cell receptor beta chain was carried out in a study of blood T cells in healthy people across ages. A J-beta primer mix and a sample-barcoded 5' primer were used in a second PCR of about 6 to 12 cycles. A template-switch adaptor containing 12 random nucleotides labeled each cDNA molecule. TCRdb reanalysed the 5' RACE reads using MiXCR and keeps one entry per CDR3 protein. In the table there are around 900,000 distinct CDR3 sequences, 25% to 30% of which are singletons. This CDR3 region has 13 residues. The germline CDR1 and CDR2 sequences are DFQATT and SNEGSKA (reference sequence). V dropped 3 bases and J dropped 8; count of bases not matched to a gene: 8.

V is TRBV20-1 and J is TRBJ2-3; 7 positions agree with TRBD2. What was sequenced was blood. This TCR derives from a woman of 80 years or more in good health. Here the CDR3 reads CSASTGTGGTQYF. In DNA form, the CDR3 reads TGCAGTGCTAGTACGGGGACGGGGGGTACGCAGTATTTT.